This T cell receptor (beta chain) originates from a study of T cells in Graves' hyperthyroidism and ophthalmopathy. Amplification of TCR beta CDR3 regions was performed using RNA transcripts as template. The HTBI primer set drove a first-round RT-PCR of the TCR CDR3. TCRdb recomputed calls from the multiplex PCR reads with MiXCR, one row per CDR3 protein. Altogether 350,000 to 400,000 distinct CDR3 sequences are present, about 18% being singletons, with the ten largest covering about 3.7%. General study findings and limits: Onset of ophthalmopathy came a median around 7.1 months after the model predicted it.

This clonotype was picked up many times. Its antigen is undetermined. Stable hyperthyroidism: no ophthalmopathy progression over 18 months of follow-up. Pregnant or lactating patients were excluded, as were those with uncontrolled infection or other autoimmune disease. This sample holds PBMCs from around 9.9 ml fresh peripheral blood. Germline CDR1 and CDR2: LNHNV and YYDKDF (reference sequence). The V end was cut by 5 bases, the J end by 0 bases, with 4 bases between. This CDR3 is built from 13 residues. This clonotype was obtained from a woman younger than 30 with Graves' hyperthyroidism. Sequencing was carried out using blood. The chain employs TRBV15 and TRBJ2-2; no clear D gene. CDR3 sequence reads: CATSEANTGELFF. CDR3 sequence (DNA): TGTGCCACCAGCGAAGCGAACACCGGGGAGCTGTTTTTT.